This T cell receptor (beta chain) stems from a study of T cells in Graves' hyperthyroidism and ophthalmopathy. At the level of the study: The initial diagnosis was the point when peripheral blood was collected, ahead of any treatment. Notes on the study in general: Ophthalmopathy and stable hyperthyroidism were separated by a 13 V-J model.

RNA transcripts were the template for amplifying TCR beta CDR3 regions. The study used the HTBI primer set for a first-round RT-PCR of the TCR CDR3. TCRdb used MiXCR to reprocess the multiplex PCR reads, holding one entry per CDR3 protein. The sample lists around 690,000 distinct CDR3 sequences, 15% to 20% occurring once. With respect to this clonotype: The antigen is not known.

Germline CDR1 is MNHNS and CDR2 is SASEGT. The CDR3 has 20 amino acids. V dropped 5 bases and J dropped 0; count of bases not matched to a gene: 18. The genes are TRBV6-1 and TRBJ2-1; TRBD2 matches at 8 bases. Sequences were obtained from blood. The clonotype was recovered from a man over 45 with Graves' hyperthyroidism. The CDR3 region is CASSSPIPGLGGGSYNEQFF. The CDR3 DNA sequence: TGTGCCAGCAGTTCCCCAATCCCGGGACTAGGTGGAGGCTCCTACAATGAGCAGTTCTTC.